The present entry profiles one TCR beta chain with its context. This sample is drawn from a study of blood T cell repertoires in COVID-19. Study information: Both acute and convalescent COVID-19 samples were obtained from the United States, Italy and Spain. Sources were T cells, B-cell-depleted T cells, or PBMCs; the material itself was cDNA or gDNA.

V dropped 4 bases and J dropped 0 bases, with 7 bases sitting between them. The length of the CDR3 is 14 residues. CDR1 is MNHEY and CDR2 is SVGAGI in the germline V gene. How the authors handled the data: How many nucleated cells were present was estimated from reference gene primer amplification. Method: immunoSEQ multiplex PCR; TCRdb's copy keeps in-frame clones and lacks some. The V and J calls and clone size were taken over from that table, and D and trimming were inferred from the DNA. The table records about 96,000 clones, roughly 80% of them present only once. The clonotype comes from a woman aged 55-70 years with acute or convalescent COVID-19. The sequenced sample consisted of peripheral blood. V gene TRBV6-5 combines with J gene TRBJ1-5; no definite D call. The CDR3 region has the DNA TGTGCCAGCAGTTGGACTGATAGCAATCAGCCCCAGCATTTT. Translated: CASSWTDSNQPQHF.